The next 19 T cell receptor beta chains were all read from a single sample in a study of beta chain features in type 1 diabetes. As every portion of the isolated RNA was reverse transcribed, the sequencing read expressed TCRB transcripts. Using immunoSEQ multiplex PCR, the repertoire was profiled, and TCRdb retains in-frame clones only, with some absent. This sample has 860,000 or so clones, with about a sixth found just once. The sequenced sample consisted of naive CD4+ T cells from blood. The receptors stem from a woman between 18 and 30 years old in good health.

This clone came up a few times. V and J are TRBV25-1 and TRBJ2-2, with no clear D. Between the trimmed V and J ends, which lost 5 bases and 6 bases, there was a span of 7 bases. Germline lookup yields CDR1 MGHDK and CDR2 SYGVNS. This CDR3 contains 12 residues. The DNA for the CDR3 is TGTGCCAGCAGTCCAATCGCCGGGGAGCTGTTTTTT. Translation gives CASSPIAGELFF. Filled out from reference TRBV25-1 and TRBJ2-2, the complete variable domain reads EADIYQTPRYLVIGTGKKITLECSQTMGHDKMYWYQQDPGMELHLIHYSYGVNSTEKGDLSSESTVSRIRTEHFPLTLESARPSHTSQYLCASSPIAGELFFGEGSRLTVL.

This clone was seen a few times. The rearrangement joins TRBV7-9 to TRBJ2-5; no clear D. V lost 1 base to trimming and J lost 7 bases, with 4 bases between them. The CDR3 has 11 amino acids. Looked up from germline, CDR1 is SEHNR and CDR2 is FQNEAQ (reference sequence). CDR3 DNA sequence: TGTGCCAGCAGCTTAGTTTGGACCCAGTACTTC. Translated, it gives CASSLVWTQYF.

This clone was picked up one time. V usage is TRBV5-8 and J usage is TRBJ2-2; 8 nucleotides match TRBD2. Trimming took 4 bases from V and 7 from J; bases not matched to a gene: 6. The CDR3 loop spans 14 amino acids. Germline V gene lookup returns CDR1 SGHTS and CDR2 YDEGEE. The CDR3 is CASSVSGIVGELFF. Written as DNA, the CDR3 is TGTGCCAGCAGCGTTAGCGGGATCGTCGGGGAGCTGTTTTTT.

The chain has TRBV10-3 and TRBJ1-1, with D maybe TRBD1 (6 bases). The CDR3 contains 12 residues. CDR1 is ENHRY, CDR2 SYGVKD, per germline. The germline V and J ends were trimmed by 6 bases and 11 bases, with 16 bases remaining between them. In DNA, the CDR3 is TGTGCCATCAGGGAGACGGGGGCCGAGGCTTTCTTT. Amino acids: CAIRETGAEAFF.

This chain links TRBV9 with TRBJ2-1, with D perhaps matching TRBD1 or TRBD2 (5 bases each). V dropped 3 bases and J dropped 8 bases, with 18 bases sitting between them. CDR3 length equals 15 residues. Germline assignment: CDR1 SGDLS and CDR2 YYNGEE. The CDR3 sequence: CASSGRGVAPDEQFF. The CDR3 nucleotides read TGTGCCAGCAGCGGGCGAGGGGTAGCTCCGGATGAGCAGTTCTTC.

This rearrangement joins TRBV27 to TRBJ2-1; a possible D gene is TRBD2 (6 bases). The CDR3 covers 16 residues. Germline CDR1 and CDR2: MNHEY and SMNVEV (reference sequence). V was trimmed by 2 bases and J by 6 bases, leaving 17 bases between them. This CDR3 is CASSLRGAGWGNEQFF. The CDR3 DNA follows: TGTGCCAGCAGTTTAAGGGGTGCGGGATGGGGCAATGAGCAGTTCTTC.

This clone was counted a few times. Other nucleotide sequences in the sample specify the same CDR3. The rearrangement uses TRBV5-1 and TRBJ2-5; D might be TRBD1 (6 bases). V lost 4 bases and J 5 bases, leaving 12 bases between the germline ends. The CDR3 is 13 residues long. Germline V gene lookup returns CDR1 SGHRS and CDR2 YFSETQ. The CDR3 sequence: CASSLGGEETQYF. CDR3 DNA: TGCGCCAGCAGCCTAGGGGGAGAGGAGACCCAGTACTTC.

This clone was detected only a few times. The V and J genes are TRBV29-1 and TRBJ1-1; D gene uncertain. The CDR3 extends over 16 amino acids. Germline CDR1 is SQVTM and CDR2 is ANQGSEA. The ends were cut back, 2 bases at V and 1 base at J, with 17 bases in the middle. The DNA for the CDR3 is TGCAGCGTTGAAATCAATCACGGGTTTACGAACACTGAAGCTTTCTTT. It yields the protein CSVEINHGFTNTEAFF.

The chain couples TRBV19 to TRBJ2-1; perhaps D is TRBD1 or TRBD2 (5 bases each). The V end lost 3 bases, the J end lost 10 bases, and 7 bases lay between the germline ends. CDR3 length equals 11 residues. Germline loops: CDR1 LNHDA, CDR2 SQIVND (reference sequence). CDR3 residues: CASSMWGEQFF. For the CDR3, the DNA is TGTGCCAGTAGTATGTGGGGGGAGCAGTTCTTC. Full variable domain (remainder filled in from reference TRBV19 and TRBJ2-1): DGGITQSPKYLFRKEGQNVTLSCEQNLNHDAMYWYRQDPGQGLRLIYYSQIVNDFQKGDIAEGYSVSREKKESFPLTVTSAQKNPTAFYLCASSMWGEQFFGPGTRLTVL.

The chain recombines TRBV19 with TRBJ1-1; D possibly corresponds to TRBD1 (6 bases). CDR1 is LNHDA and CDR2 is SQIVND in the germline V gene (reference sequence). The length of the CDR3 is 13 residues. V was shortened by 10 bases and J by 1 base, with 13 bases between the two germline ends. In DNA form, the CDR3 reads TGTGCCACCAGCCAGGGGCGGAACACTGAAGCTTTCTTT. It is translated as CATSQGRNTEAFF.

A note on this clone: This sample includes further DNA sequences coding for the same CDR3. This chain joins TRBV7-9 and TRBJ2-2, with 8 bases lining up with TRBD1. This CDR3 has 14 amino acids. V lost 4 bases to trimming and J lost 5 bases; unmatched junction nucleotides: 3. In germline, CDR1 is SEHNR, CDR2 FQNEAQ (reference sequence). DNA for the CDR3: TGTGCCAGCAGCTCGGACAGGGCAACCGGGGAGCTGTTTTTT. Its protein is CASSSDRATGELFF.

J is TRBJ2-1 and V is TRBV7-2; D perhaps matches TRBD2 (6 bases). This CDR3 is 13 amino acids long. The V gene lost 1 base and the J gene lost 12 bases, with 13 bases spanning the gap. Germline V gives CDR1 SGHTA, CDR2 FQGNSA. CDR3 nucleotide sequence: TGTGCCAGCAGCTTAGATACTAGCTTAGGGCAGTTCTTC. It translates to CASSLDTSLGQFF. Full variable domain (outside the CDR3, taken from reference TRBV7-2 and TRBJ2-1): GAGVSQSPSNKVTEKGKDVELRCDPISGHTALYWYRQSLGQGLEFLIYFQGNSAPDKSGLPSDRFSAERTGGSVSTLTIQRTQQEDSAVYLCASSLDTSLGQFFGPGTRLTVL.

This chain connects TRBV7-2 to TRBJ2-5; maybe TRBD2 (6 bases). The V end was cut by 6 bases, the J end by 2 bases, with 13 bases between. The CDR3 loop spans 14 amino acids. Germline V CDR1 and CDR2: SGHTA, FQGNSA. The chain's CDR3 is CASSKGLSQETQYF. The CDR3 bases are TGTGCCAGCAGTAAAGGACTATCTCAAGAGACCCAGTACTTC.

This clone was seen more than once but under ten times. The chain joins TRBV19 to TRBJ1-2; D is unresolved. The CDR3 contains 13 residues. The germline V and J ends were trimmed by 5 bases and 2 bases, with 9 bases remaining between them. The germline gives CDR1 LNHDA, CDR2 SQIVND (reference sequence). The CDR3 sequence is CASSPRQNYGYTF. The CDR3, as DNA: TGTGCCAGTAGTCCGCGACAAAACTATGGCTACACCTTC.

This chain connects TRBV2 to TRBJ1-5; TRBD1 agrees at 7 bases. J was trimmed by 0 bases and V by 6 bases; bases with no gene match: 11. Germline V gene sequence: CDR1 SNHLY, CDR2 FYNNEI. The CDR3 extends over 17 amino acids. The CDR3 region has the DNA TGTGCCAGCAGGGGAACAGGGGTCCCATATAGCAATCAGCCCCAGCATTTT. Amino acids: CASRGTGVPYSNQPQHF.

This chain joins TRBV5-1 and TRBJ2-1, with TRBD2 as a possible D gene (6 bases). This CDR3 region has 13 residues. Per germline, CDR1 SGHRS and CDR2 YFSETQ. V was clipped by 2 bases and J by 9 bases, with 12 bases between them. As DNA, the CDR3 is TGCGCCAGCAGCTTCCTCCTCGGGAGTGAGCAGTTCTTC. Translation: CASSFLLGSEQFF.

The chain joins TRBV7-2 to TRBJ1-1, with D maybe TRBD1 (6 bases). Germline V lookup: CDR1 SGHTA, CDR2 FQGNSA. CDR3 size: 14 residues. V dropped 5 bases and J dropped 4 bases, with 14 bases sitting between them. CDR3 DNA: TGTGCCAGCAGCCAAGGAAGGACAGTCACTGAAGCTTTCTTT. This gives the protein CASSQGRTVTEAFF.

The J gene is TRBJ2-2, the V gene TRBV6-5, with D uncertain. CDR1 is MNHEY and CDR2 is SVGAGI in the germline V gene. Deletions cut 9 bases from V and 3 bases from J, with 14 bases between. This CDR3 contains 14 residues. CDR3 sequence reads: CASCPYPDTGELFF. In DNA form, the CDR3 reads TGTGCCAGTTGTCCTTACCCAGACACCGGGGAGCTGTTTTTT.

This clone was detected only a few times. V usage is TRBV29-1 and J usage is TRBJ2-5; 8 bases are shared with TRBD1. The CDR3 length is 12 residues. The germline V gene has CDR1 SQVTM and CDR2 ANQGSEA. Unmatched junction bases numbered 3, after V lost 6 bases and J lost 3 bases. The CDR3 DNA sequence: TGCAGCGTAACGGGACAGGAAGAGACCCAGTACTTC. This encodes CSVTGQEETQYF.